The 8 T cell receptor beta chains in this list originate from one sample, sequenced in a study of identical twins. In TCRdb, the 5' RACE reads were re-called with MiXCR into one record per CDR3 protein. Seen here are nearly 900,000 distinct CDR3 sequences, over 9% observed once, and the top ten hold around 1.6%. The same data also contributed to another study, on yellow fever vaccine responses in identical twins.

Sequenced input: PBMCs. All receptors come from a woman aged 18 to 35 in good health.

This clonotype was seen a single time. This chain links TRBV11-2 with TRBJ2-7; D gene uncertain. Germline V gene lookup returns CDR1 SGHAT and CDR2 FQNNGV. V lost 1 base and J 1 base, leaving 14 bases between the germline ends. The CDR3 has 16 amino acids. The CDR3 spells CASSLAGNPVSYEQYF. The CDR3 DNA reads as TGTGCCAGCAGCTTAGCTGGGAATCCGGTATCCTACGAGCAGTACTTC.

Only a few counts were recorded for this clonotype. CDR3 DNA sequence: TGTGCCAGCAGCTTAGCCGGGACTAGCTGGAACACCGGGGAGCTGTTTTTT. Translated, it gives CASSLAGTSWNTGELFF. V and J are TRBV7-9 and TRBJ2-2, with 9 bases matching TRBD2. The CDR3 sequence is 17 residues long. CDR1 and CDR2 from the germline V gene are SEHNR and FQNEAQ (reference sequence). Unmatched junction bases numbered 3, after V lost 0 bases and J lost 1 base.

This chain links TRBV7-8 with TRBJ2-7, with D possibly matching TRBD1 (6 bases). Between the trimmed V and J ends, which lost 5 bases and 6 bases, there was a span of 14 bases. Germline lookup yields CDR1 SGHVS and CDR2 FQNEAQ. The CDR3 length is 13 residues. In DNA, the CDR3 is TGTGCCAGCAGCCTGGGGGCAGCCTCCGAGCAGTACGTC. As protein: CASSLGAASEQYV.

The table lists this clonotype with a few counts. The chain employs TRBV7-6 and TRBJ2-7; D assignment may be TRBD1 or TRBD2 (6 bases each). The CDR3 covers 14 residues. CDR1 SGHVS and CDR2 FNYEAQ come from the germline V gene. Trimming took off 5 bases at V and 2 bases at J, with 13 bases between the two ends. The CDR3 loop reads CASSPRGVAYEQYF. Written as DNA, the CDR3 is TGTGCCAGCAGCCCGAGGGGGGTCGCCTACGAGCAGTACTTC.

This rearrangement joins TRBV2 to TRBJ2-1, with 7 bases that match TRBD2. J gave up 1 base and V 6 bases, and 6 bases lay outside the gene matches. This CDR3 region has 15 residues. Germline values: CDR1 SNHLY, CDR2 FYNNEI. The CDR3 DNA follows: TGTGCCAGCAGCCACCCCGGGAGGTCCTACAATGAGCAGTTCTTC. This sequence encodes CASSHPGRSYNEQFF.

Many counts were recorded for this clonotype. The J gene is TRBJ1-6, the V gene TRBV20-1; D gene ambiguous. CDR1 and CDR2 from the germline V gene are DFQATT and SNEGSKA (reference sequence). Trimming cost V 1 base and J 8 bases, with 12 bases left between them. This CDR3 region has 14 residues. The CDR3 DNA reads TGCAGTGCTAGAGCCAGTAGGAAGGATTCACCCCTCCACTTT. Protein product: CSARASRKDSPLHF.

This chain joins TRBV4-1 and TRBJ1-1; weak D call: TRBD1 (6 bases). V lost 3 bases and J 6 bases, leaving 14 bases between the germline ends. Germline V CDR1 and CDR2: MGHRA, YSYEKL. CDR3 size: 14 residues. The CDR3 spells CASSHGGALAEAFF. In DNA form, the CDR3 reads TGCGCCAGCAGCCATGGGGGGGCTCTCGCTGAAGCTTTCTTT.

Only a few counts were recorded for this clonotype. CDR3 nucleotide sequence: TGTGCCACGGATCTCAGGGGGCAAGCGTTCTTC. Protein product: CATDLRGQAFF. V usage is TRBV27 and J usage is TRBJ2-1; 8 bases fit TRBD1. The CDR3 length is 11 residues. Per germline, CDR1 MNHEY and CDR2 SMNVEV (reference sequence). With 10 bases clipped from V and 15 bases from J, the junction kept 11 bases outside the gene matches.